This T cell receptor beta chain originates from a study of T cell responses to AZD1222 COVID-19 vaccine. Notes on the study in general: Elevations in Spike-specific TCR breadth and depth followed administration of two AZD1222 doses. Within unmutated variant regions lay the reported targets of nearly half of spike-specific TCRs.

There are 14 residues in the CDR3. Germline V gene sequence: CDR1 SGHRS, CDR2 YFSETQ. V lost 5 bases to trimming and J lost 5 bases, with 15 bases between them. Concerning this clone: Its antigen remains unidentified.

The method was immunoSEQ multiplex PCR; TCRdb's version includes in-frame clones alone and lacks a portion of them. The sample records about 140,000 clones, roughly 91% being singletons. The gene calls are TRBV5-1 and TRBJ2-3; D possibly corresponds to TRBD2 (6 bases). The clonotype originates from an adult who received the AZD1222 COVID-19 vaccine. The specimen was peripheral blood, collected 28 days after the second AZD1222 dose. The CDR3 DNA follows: TGCGCCAGCAGTCGGGGTAGCGGAGGAGATACGCAGTATTTT. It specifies CASSRGSGGDTQYF.